This T cell receptor beta chain was documented in a study of CD4+ T cells in melanoma. Generated by immunoSEQ multiplex PCR, the TCRdb table keeps only in-frame clones and is missing some. The table includes around 100,000 clones, over 80% detected once. V lost 0 bases and J 6 bases, leaving 12 bases between the germline ends. CDR3 size: 15 residues. The germline gives CDR1 SGHAT, CDR2 FQDESV (reference sequence). This chain uses TRBV11-1 with TRBJ2-4; D is perhaps TRBD1 or TRBD2 (5 bases each). The source is a human donor with melanoma. The specimen was peripheral blood. CDR3 sequence reads: CASSLAVEGRNIQYF. The CDR3 coding sequence is TGTGCCAGCAGCTTAGCGGTTGAGGGGAGAAACATTCAGTACTTC.